These 23 T cell receptor beta chains came from one sample sequenced in a study of T cell responses to AZD1222 COVID-19 vaccine. Assay: immunoSEQ multiplex PCR; the TCRdb copy retains only in-frame clones and omits some. The table has 80,000 to 90,000 clones, about nine tenths seen once. Sequenced material: peripheral blood, taken 28 days after the second AZD1222 dose. Receptors originate from an adult who received the AZD1222 COVID-19 vaccine.

The rearrangement links TRBV19 to TRBJ1-2; D may be TRBD1 (5 bases). V was pared by 0 bases and J by 4 bases, with 15 bases between. Germline CDR1 and CDR2: LNHDA and SQIVND (reference sequence). The CDR3 totals 16 residues. CDR3 bases: TGTGCCAGTAGTATAGATTCCGGGACCGGGGGCTATGGCTACACCTTC. It yields the protein CASSIDSGTGGYGYTF.

The rearrangement joins TRBV4-1 to TRBJ1-2; D perhaps matches TRBD1 (6 bases). Germline V gives CDR1 MGHRA, CDR2 YSYEKL. The CDR3 is 13 residues long. The V and J ends lost 1 base and 10 bases respectively, with 13 bases between them. CDR3: CASSQARGDIYTF. Written as DNA, the CDR3 is TGCGCCAGCAGCCAAGCAAGAGGGGACATCTACACCTTC.

V and J are TRBV18 and TRBJ1-1, with 11 bases lining up with TRBD1. The J segment lost 3 bases and the V segment lost 6 bases, leaving 6 bases of the junction unmatched. Germline V lookup: CDR1 KGHSH, CDR2 LQKENI. CDR3 length equals 15 residues. The CDR3: CASSLGQGAYTEAFF. The CDR3 nucleotides are TGTGCCAGCTCCCTTGGACAGGGGGCCTACACTGAAGCTTTCTTT.

This chain connects TRBV30 to TRBJ1-1; D is unclear. Germline V gene lookup returns CDR1 GTSNPN and CDR2 SVGIG (reference sequence). The CDR3 loop spans 13 amino acids. With 1 base removed from V and 7 bases from J, the gap between germline ends came to 13 bases. CDR3 sequence (DNA): TGTGCCTGGAGTGCGACCCGTCGGGGTGAAGCTTTCTTT. Translating gives CAWSATRRGEAFF.

This clone came up once. J is TRBJ2-5 and V is TRBV7-2; TRBD2 matches at 8 bases. Trimming at V came to 1 base and at J to 4 bases, leaving 14 bases not matched to a gene. This CDR3 has 18 amino acids. Germline assignment: CDR1 SGHTA and CDR2 FQGNSA. DNA for the CDR3: TGTGCCAGCAGCTTAGATGTTCACGTTACGGGGGGGCGAGAGACCCAGTACTTC. Its protein product is CASSLDVHVTGGRETQYF.

V gene TRBV4-1 combines with J gene TRBJ1-1; TRBD1 might be the D (5 bases). Germline-derived CDR1 and CDR2 are MGHRA and YSYEKL. The CDR3 runs to 15 residues. Between the trimmed V and J ends, which lost 5 bases and 5 bases, there was a span of 18 bases. Here the CDR3 DNA reads TGCGCCAGCAGCGAAACTCAGGGCGGGTGGACTGAAGCTTTCTTT. It is translated as CASSETQGGWTEAFF.

J is TRBJ1-3 and V is TRBV4-1, with unresolved D. This CDR3 has 16 residues. V shed 1 base and J shed 0 bases, with 10 bases lying between them. Germline V gene sequence: CDR1 MGHRA, CDR2 YSYEKL. The CDR3 DNA sequence: TGCGCCAGCAGCCAAGGGGCAGACCTCTCTGGAAACACCATATATTTT. This encodes CASSQGADLSGNTIYF.

The chain combines TRBV19 with TRBJ2-2; TRBD1 matches at 9 bases. The germline V gene has CDR1 LNHDA and CDR2 SQIVND (reference sequence). The CDR3 is made up of 15 amino acids. J was trimmed by 5 bases and V by 6 bases; bases with no gene match: 7. The chain's CDR3 is CASRSGQGFTGELFF. Here the CDR3 DNA reads TGTGCCAGTAGGTCTGGACAGGGGTTTACCGGGGAGCTGTTTTTT.

This clone was seen once. The chain combines TRBV27 with TRBJ2-1; D is tentatively TRBD1 or TRBD2 (5 bases each). Germline CDR1 is MNHEY and CDR2 is SMNVEV (reference sequence). Trimming shortened V by 9 bases and J by 2 bases, and 23 bases separated the two germline ends. The CDR3 contains 17 residues. CDR3 loop: CASLNRFKGTAYNEQFF. CDR3 nucleotide sequence: TGTGCCAGTCTCAATCGCTTCAAAGGGACGGCCTACAATGAGCAGTTCTTC.

The CDR3 is CASSLAGGYGYTF. The CDR3 DNA follows: TGTGCCAGCAGCTTGGCAGGGGGCTATGGCTACACCTTC. The chain couples TRBV5-4 to TRBJ1-2; 7 nucleotides line up with TRBD1. This CDR3 spans 13 amino acids. Germline V gene data show CDR1 as SGHNT and CDR2 as YYREEE (reference sequence). V lost 0 bases, J lost 4 bases, and 0 bases stayed unmatched.

This rearrangement joins TRBV19 to TRBJ1-6; D is unresolved. Trimming took off 7 bases at V and 3 bases at J, with 13 bases between the two ends. Germline V gene sequence: CDR1 LNHDA, CDR2 SQIVND (reference sequence). CDR3 length: 15 amino acids. The CDR3 protein is CASMNRANYNSPLHF. In nucleotides, the CDR3 is TGTGCCAGTATGAACCGGGCCAACTATAATTCACCCCTCCACTTT.

The gene calls are TRBV9 and TRBJ2-3; D might be TRBD1 or TRBD2, each matching 6 bases. The CDR3 is 15 residues long. Trimming shortened V by 0 bases and J by 8 bases, and 16 bases separated the two germline ends. CDR1 is SGDLS, CDR2 YYNGEE, per germline. CDR3 nucleotide sequence: TGTGCCAGCAGCGTAGCCGTGGGGGGCCAGGTTACGCAGTATTTT. Its protein is CASSVAVGGQVTQYF.

V and J are TRBV9 and TRBJ1-2; D is ambiguous. This CDR3 is 16 amino acids long. In germline, CDR1 is SGDLS, CDR2 YYNGEE. Trimming cost V 0 bases and J 2 bases, with 14 bases left between them. CDR3 DNA sequence: TGTGCCAGCAGCGTAGGCACAGCAGCGCGGAACTATGGCTACACCTTC. Protein sequence: CASSVGTAARNYGYTF.

The chain is built from TRBV19 and TRBJ1-1; no firm D call. The germline V gene has CDR1 LNHDA and CDR2 SQIVND (reference sequence). Deletions cut 1 base from V and 7 bases from J, with 13 bases between. The CDR3 is 14 residues long. DNA of the CDR3: TGTGCCAGTAGTATAGGGGGTTACGACGTTGAAGCTTTCTTT. Protein sequence: CASSIGGYDVEAFF.

This rearrangement joins TRBV10-3 to TRBJ1-5; D may be TRBD1 (6 bases). Trimming shortened V by 4 bases and J by 7 bases, and 11 bases separated the two germline ends. The germline V gene has CDR1 ENHRY and CDR2 SYGVKD. This CDR3 has 13 amino acids. The CDR3: CAISVGGGQPQHF. CDR3 nucleotide sequence: TGTGCCATCAGTGTTGGGGGCGGGCAGCCCCAGCATTTT.

The chain carries TRBV3-1 (or the pseudogene TRBV3-2) and TRBJ1-3; the match to TRBD1 covers 7 bases. The CDR3 runs 18 residues. Looked up from germline, CDR1 is LGHDT and CDR2 is YNNKEL (reference sequence). With V trimmed by 1 base and J by 5 bases, 14 bases remained unmatched. The CDR3 protein is CASSQVLARKGGRNTIYF. The CDR3 DNA reads as TGTGCCAGCAGCCAAGTTCTGGCCCGTAAAGGGGGCCGAAACACCATATATTTT.

This clone was seen once. This sequence joins TRBV18 and TRBJ1-3; tentative D call: TRBD1 (5 bases). The CDR3 is made up of 16 amino acids. In germline, CDR1 is KGHSH, CDR2 LQKENI. Trimming shortened V by 6 bases and J by 2 bases, and 17 bases separated the two germline ends. The CDR3 region is CASSPFGGTTGNTIYF. The CDR3 nucleotides read TGTGCCAGCTCCCCCTTTGGAGGGACCACTGGAAACACCATATATTTT.

The chain uses TRBV15 and TRBJ1-6, with a weak D call TRBD1 (6 bases). The CDR3 is 14 amino acids. Trimming took off 0 bases at V and 9 bases at J, with 9 bases between the two ends. Germline V gives CDR1 LNHNV, CDR2 YYDKDF (reference sequence). This chain's CDR3 is CATSRDGGSSPLHF. CDR3 nucleotide sequence: TGTGCCACCAGCAGAGATGGGGGCAGTTCACCCCTCCACTTT.

The chain joins TRBV19 to TRBJ2-1, with D possibly being TRBD2 (6 bases). V was clipped by 5 bases and J by 7 bases, with 24 bases between them. This CDR3 spans 17 amino acids. Germline V lookup: CDR1 LNHDA, CDR2 SQIVND (reference sequence). CDR3 bases: TGTGCCAGTAGTGTGACCCGGGACTCCGGGCTGGGAAATGAGCAGTTCTTC. Its protein is CASSVTRDSGLGNEQFF.

The CDR3 loop reads CASSFLRGTEAFF. The CDR3 DNA is TGTGCCAGCAGTTTCTTACGGGGGACTGAAGCTTTCTTT. The chain joins TRBV12-3 or TRBV12-4 to TRBJ1-1; a weak D match, TRBD1 (5 bases). The V end was cut by 3 bases, the J end by 5 bases, with 10 bases between. This CDR3 region has 13 residues.

J is TRBJ1-5 and V is TRBV24-1; D remains ambiguous. The germline V and J ends were trimmed by 2 bases and 2 bases, with 12 bases remaining between them. This CDR3 has 16 amino acids. Germline lookup yields CDR1 KGHDR and CDR2 SFDVKD. This CDR3 is CATSDSVSGGNQPQHF. The CDR3 nucleotides are TGTGCCACCAGTGATTCGGTGAGTGGAGGCAATCAGCCCCAGCATTTT.

The CDR3 protein is CASSARSGTSGGETQYF. As DNA, the CDR3 is TGTGCCAGTAGTGCTAGGTCCGGGACTAGCGGGGGTGAGACCCAGTACTTC. The chain is built from TRBV19 and TRBJ2-5; 14 bases map to TRBD2. CDR1 and CDR2 (germline): LNHDA, SQIVND (reference sequence). CDR3 length equals 17 residues. With V trimmed by 5 bases and J by 5 bases, 10 bases remained unmatched.

V gene TRBV9 combines with J gene TRBJ1-6; D gene ambiguous. The CDR3 length is 17 residues. Trimming stripped 0 bases from V and 5 bases from J, with 15 bases between. Per the germline V gene, CDR1 is SGDLS and CDR2 is YYNGEE. CDR3 coding DNA: TGTGCCAGCAGCGTAGATTTTCGGAAATTAAATAATTCACCCCTCCACTTT. Its translation: CASSVDFRKLNNSPLHF.